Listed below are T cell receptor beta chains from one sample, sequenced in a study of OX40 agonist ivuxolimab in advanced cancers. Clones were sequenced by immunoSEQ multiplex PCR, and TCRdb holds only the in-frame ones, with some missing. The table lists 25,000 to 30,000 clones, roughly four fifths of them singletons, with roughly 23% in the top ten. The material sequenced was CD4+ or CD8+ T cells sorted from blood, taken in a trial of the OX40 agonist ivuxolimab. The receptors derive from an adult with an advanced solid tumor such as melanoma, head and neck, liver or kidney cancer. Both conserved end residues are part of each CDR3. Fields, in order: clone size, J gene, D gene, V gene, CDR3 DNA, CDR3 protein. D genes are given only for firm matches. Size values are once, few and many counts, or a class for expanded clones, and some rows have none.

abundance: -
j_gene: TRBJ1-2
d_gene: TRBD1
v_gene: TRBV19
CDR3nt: TGTGCCAGTAGTATAGCCGGACAGGCGAGTCATGGCTACACCTTC
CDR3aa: CASSIAGQASHGYTF

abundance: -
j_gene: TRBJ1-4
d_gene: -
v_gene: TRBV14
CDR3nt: TGTGCCAGCAGCCAAGCTTATCAAGGAGTAAATGAAAAACTGTTTTTT
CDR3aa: CASSQAYQGVNEKLFF

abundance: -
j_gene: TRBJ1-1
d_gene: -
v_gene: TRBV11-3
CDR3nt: TGTGCCAGCACCTATAAGGACGAAGCTTTCTTT
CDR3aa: CASTYKDEAFF

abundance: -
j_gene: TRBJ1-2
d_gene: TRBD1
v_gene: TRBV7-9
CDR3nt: TGTGCCAGCAGCCCCGGGACAGCGTATGGCTACACCTTC
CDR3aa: CASSPGTAYGYTF

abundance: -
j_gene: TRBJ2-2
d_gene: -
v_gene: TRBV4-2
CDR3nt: TGTGCCAGCAGTGACCCGTCGGGGCGGGTGACCGGGGAGCTGTTTTTT
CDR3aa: CASSDPSGRVTGELFF

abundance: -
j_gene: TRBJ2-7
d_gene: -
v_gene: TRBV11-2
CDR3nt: TGTGCCAGCAGCCGAGGGGGGGGTTACGAGCAGTACTTC
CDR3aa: CASSRGGGYEQYF

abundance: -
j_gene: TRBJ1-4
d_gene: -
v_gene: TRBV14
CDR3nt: TGTGCCAGCAGCTCCCACGGAGCAACTAATGAAAAACTGTTTTTT
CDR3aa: CASSSHGATNEKLFF

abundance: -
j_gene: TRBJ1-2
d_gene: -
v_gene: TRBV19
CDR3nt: TGTGCCAGTAGTCCGGCCGGGGGTACCACCCTTGGCTACACCTTC
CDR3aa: CASSPAGGTTLGYTF

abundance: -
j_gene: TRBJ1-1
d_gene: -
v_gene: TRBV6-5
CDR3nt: TGTGCCAGCAGTTTGGACAGATTTGAAGCTTTCTTT
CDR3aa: CASSLDRFEAFF

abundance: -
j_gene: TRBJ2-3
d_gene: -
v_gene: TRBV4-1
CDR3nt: TGCGCCAGCAGTCCGTTCTTCGACCCCCGGTCAGATACGCAGTATTTT
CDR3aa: CASSPFFDPRSDTQYF

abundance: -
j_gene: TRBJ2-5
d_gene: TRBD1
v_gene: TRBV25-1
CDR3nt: TGTGCCAGCGCACCGGGACAGGGAGCTGAGACCCAGTACTTC
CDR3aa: CASAPGQGAETQYF

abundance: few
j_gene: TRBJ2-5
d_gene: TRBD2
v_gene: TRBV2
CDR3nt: TGTGCCAGCAGTGGACTAGCCCAAGAGACCCAGTACTTC
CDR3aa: CASSGLAQETQYF

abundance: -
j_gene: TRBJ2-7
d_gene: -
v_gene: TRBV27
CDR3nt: TGTGCCAGCAGACTATCGGGGGAAACTATCTCCTACGAGCAGTACTTC
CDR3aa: CASRLSGETISYEQYF

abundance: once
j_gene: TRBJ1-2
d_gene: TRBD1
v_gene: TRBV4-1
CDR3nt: TGCGCCAGCAGCCAAGGCAGGGGGCCTTTTAATGGCTACACCTTC
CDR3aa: CASSQGRGPFNGYTF

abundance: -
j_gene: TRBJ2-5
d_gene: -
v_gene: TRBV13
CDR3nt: TGTGCCAGCAGCTCCCAGGGGGAGACCCAGTACTTC
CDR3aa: CASSSQGETQYF

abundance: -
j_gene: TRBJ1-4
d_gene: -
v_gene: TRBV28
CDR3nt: TGTGCCAGCAGCCACAGGGCTGGGGATGAAAAACTGTTTTTT
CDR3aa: CASSHRAGDEKLFF